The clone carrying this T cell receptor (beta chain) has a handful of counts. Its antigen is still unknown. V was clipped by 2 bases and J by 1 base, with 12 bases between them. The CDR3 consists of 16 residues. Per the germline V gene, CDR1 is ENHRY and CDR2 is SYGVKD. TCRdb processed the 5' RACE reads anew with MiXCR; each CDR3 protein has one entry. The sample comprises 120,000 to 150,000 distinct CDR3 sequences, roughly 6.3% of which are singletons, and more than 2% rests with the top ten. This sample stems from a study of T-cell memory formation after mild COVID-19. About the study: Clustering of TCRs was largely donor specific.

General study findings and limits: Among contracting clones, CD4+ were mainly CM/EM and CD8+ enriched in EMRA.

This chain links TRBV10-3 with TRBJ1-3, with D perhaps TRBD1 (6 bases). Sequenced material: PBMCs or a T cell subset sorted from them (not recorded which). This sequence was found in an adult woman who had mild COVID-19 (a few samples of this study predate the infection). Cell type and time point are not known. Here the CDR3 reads CAISEPGAPSGNTIYF. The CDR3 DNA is TGTGCCATCAGTGAGCCGGGGGCACCGTCTGGAAACACCATATATTTT.